This T cell receptor beta chain was found in a study of early stage breast cancer tumors. In the study overall: The ER+/PR+/HER2- tumors included 7 to 9 ductal and a few lobular carcinomas. Around 10-fold was the mean read coverage per sample. Whole-study findings and limits: Most shared enriched TCRB sequences were commonly generated ones.

CDR3 length: 13 amino acids. Unmatched junction bases numbered 5, after V lost 8 bases and J lost 5 bases. CDR1 MDHEN and CDR2 SYDVKM come from the germline V gene. Each sample had two DNA replicates, about 0.52 ug blood or roughly 1.4 ug tissue. Generated by immunoSEQ multiplex PCR, the TCRdb table keeps only in-frame clones and is missing some. The sample lists approximately 52,000 clones, 65% to 90% occurring once. Turning to this clone: The target antigen is unknown.

The TCR comes from a person aged 50 to 59 with breast cancer. Sequencing was done on a sample of blood. The chain is built from TRBV28 and TRBJ2-1; TRBD2 matches 8 bases. The CDR3 DNA is TGTGCCAGCGGCACGGGGGGGAACAATGAGCAGTTCTTC. This encodes CASGTGGNNEQFF.